The sequence of this TCR beta chain was determined in a study of metastatic and nonmetastatic thyroid tumors. Across the study: Repertoire comparisons spanned blood and tumor or nodule tissue from malignant and benign thyroid patients.

No treatment had been given to any patient before thyroid surgery. Study results and caveats: Malignant thyroid tumors reportedly had TCR beta diversity that was significantly higher than in benign nodules, in blood and tumor.

Authors' methods: It was from CDR3 differences across clinicopathological groups that a distant-metastasis classifier for papillary thyroid cancer was built. With MiXCR, TCRdb reprocessed the PCR reads. Here the V and J calls rest on TCRdb's processing, not on the authors' analysis. This table holds tens of thousands of clones, about a sixth found once. This clone was counted ten times or more. The antigen is unknown. Trimming cost V 3 bases and J 0 bases; bases outside gene matches: 11. CDR1 is DFQATT and CDR2 is SNEGSKA in the germline V gene (reference sequence). The CDR3 sequence is 17 residues long.

Input material: blood. The chain employs TRBV20-1 and TRBJ2-1; 7 bases match TRBD2. This clonotype was obtained from a male donor with papillary thyroid cancer or a benign thyroid nodule (not recorded which). Some clones in this sample may be carry-over from other donors' samples. The CDR3 coding sequence is TGCAGTGCTAGTTGGGTTCCAGCGGGGAGCTCCTACAATGAGCAGTTCTTC. It is translated as CSASWVPAGSSYNEQFF.